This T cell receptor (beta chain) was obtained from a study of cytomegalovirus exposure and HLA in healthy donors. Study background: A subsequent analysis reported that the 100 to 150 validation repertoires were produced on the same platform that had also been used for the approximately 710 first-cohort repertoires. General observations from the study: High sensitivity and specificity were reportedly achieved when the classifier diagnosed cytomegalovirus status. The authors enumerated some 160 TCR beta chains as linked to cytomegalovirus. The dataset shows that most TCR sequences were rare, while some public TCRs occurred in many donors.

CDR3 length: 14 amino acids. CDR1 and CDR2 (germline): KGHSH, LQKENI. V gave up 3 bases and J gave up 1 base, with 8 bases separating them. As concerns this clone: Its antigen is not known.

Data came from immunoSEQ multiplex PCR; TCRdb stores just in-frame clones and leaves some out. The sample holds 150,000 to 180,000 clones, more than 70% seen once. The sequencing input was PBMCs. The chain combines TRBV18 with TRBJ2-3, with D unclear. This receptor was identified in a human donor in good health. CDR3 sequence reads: CASSPVVGTDTQYF. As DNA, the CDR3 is TGTGCCAGCTCACCGGTAGTAGGCACAGATACGCAGTATTTT.